The 18 T cell receptor beta chains below all came from one sample that was sequenced in a study of OX40 agonist ivuxolimab in advanced cancers. This table comes from immunoSEQ multiplex PCR, and its TCRdb copy is limited to in-frame clones, with some not included. This sample has about 69,000 clones, with about 90% found just once. The starting material was CD4+ or CD8+ T cells sorted from blood, obtained in a trial of the OX40 agonist ivuxolimab. These receptors were taken from an adult with an advanced solid tumor such as melanoma, head and neck, liver or kidney cancer.

J is TRBJ2-7 and V is TRBV12-1; TRBD2, the table's D call, was not compared with the DNA. TRBV12-1 represents a pseudogene. There are 15 residues in the CDR3. CDR3 residues: CASSFDAGGLYEQYF. CDR3 coding DNA: TGTGCCAGCAGCTTTGATGCGGGAGGGTTATACGAGCAGTACTTC.

The chain links TRBV13 to TRBJ2-2, with 8 bases aligning to TRBD2. Trimming took 5 bases from V and 0 from J; bases not matched to a gene: 2. Per the germline V gene, CDR1 is PRHDT and CDR2 is FYEKMQ (reference sequence). CDR3 size: 15 residues. In DNA form, the CDR3 reads TGTGCCAGCAGCAGCGGGAGTACGAACACCGGGGAGCTGTTTTTT. Translated: CASSSGSTNTGELFF.

The V call is TRBV25-1, the J call TRBJ1-6; D uncertain. The V end was cut by 8 bases, the J end by 5 bases, with 10 bases between. Germline V CDR1 and CDR2: MGHDK, SYGVNS. CDR3 length equals 13 residues. CDR3 in amino acids: CASAGSDNSPLHF. CDR3 nucleotide sequence: TGTGCCAGCGCGGGGTCGGATAATTCACCCCTCCACTTT.

V usage is TRBV7-3 and J usage is TRBJ2-3; D might be TRBD2 (5 bases). The CDR3 sequence is 14 residues long. The germline CDR1 and CDR2 sequences are SGHTA and FQGTGA. The V end lost 6 bases, the J end lost 1 base, and 11 bases lay between the germline ends. The CDR3: CASSAGFGTDTQYF. Written as DNA, the CDR3 is TGTGCCAGCAGTGCGGGCTTTGGCACAGATACGCAGTATTTT.

The chain recombines TRBV7-9 with TRBJ1-2, with 8 positions matching TRBD1. In germline, CDR1 is SEHNR, CDR2 FQNEAQ (reference sequence). The CDR3 covers 15 residues. The V and J ends lost 1 base and 2 bases, in that order; junction bases with no gene match: 3. CDR3 nucleotide sequence: TGTGCCAGCAGCTTAGTTGGACAGGGCAACTATGGCTACACCTTC. Translated, it gives CASSLVGQGNYGYTF. Full variable domain (rest looked up from reference TRBV7-9 and TRBJ1-2): DTGVSQNPRHKITKRGQNVTFRCDPISEHNRLYWYRQTLGQGPEFLTYFQNEAQLEKSRLLSDRFSAERPKGSFSTLEIQRTEQGDSAMYLCASSLVGQGNYGYTFGSGTRLTVV.

The V gene is TRBV28, the J gene TRBJ2-7; maybe TRBD2 (6 bases). Looked up from germline, CDR1 is MDHEN and CDR2 is SYDVKM. V shed 5 bases and J shed 3 bases, with 8 bases lying between them. The CDR3 contains 12 residues. This CDR3 is CASSGDFYEQYF. CDR3 coding DNA: TGTGCCAGCAGTGGGGACTTCTACGAGCAGTACTTC.

The rearrangement joins TRBV15 to TRBJ1-2; TRBD1 aligns across 8 bases. With 3 bases clipped from V and 7 bases from J, the junction kept 10 bases outside the gene matches. Germline CDR1 and CDR2: LNHNV and YYDKDF (reference sequence). The CDR3 has 15 residues. The DNA for the CDR3 is TGTGCCACCAGCAGGGACAGGGCCCCCCTCGCTGGCTACACCTTC. This encodes CATSRDRAPLAGYTF.

The chain combines TRBV5-1 with TRBJ1-1, with D possibly being TRBD1 (5 bases). This CDR3 has 14 amino acids. Germline loops: CDR1 SGHRS, CDR2 YFSETQ. The ends were cut back, 0 bases at V and 0 bases at J, with 6 bases in the middle. CDR3 DNA sequence: TGCGCCAGCAGCTTGGGGGGGATGAACACTGAAGCTTTCTTT. This translates into CASSLGGMNTEAFF.

V usage is TRBV11-2 and J usage is TRBJ1-1; D not certain. Germline CDR1 and CDR2: SGHAT and FQNNGV. V shed 4 bases and J shed 2 bases, with 11 bases lying between them. The CDR3 loop spans 14 amino acids. Here the CDR3 reads CASSSPGFNTEAFF. The CDR3, as DNA: TGTGCCAGCAGCTCTCCGGGTTTCAACACTGAAGCTTTCTTT.

J is TRBJ1-5 and V is TRBV5-4; tentatively, D is TRBD1 (6 bases). The germline V gene encodes CDR1 SGHNT and CDR2 YYREEE (reference sequence). The V gene lost 3 bases and the J gene lost 3 bases, with 19 bases spanning the gap. This CDR3 is built from 17 residues. CDR3 nucleotides: TGTGCCAGCAGCTCGACGACAGGATGGGGTCCCAATCAGCCCCAGCATTTT. This codes for CASSSTTGWGPNQPQHF.

The chain combines TRBV19 with TRBJ2-7, with a tentative D call TRBD2 (6 bases). Germline V gene lookup returns CDR1 LNHDA and CDR2 SQIVND (reference sequence). Trimming cost V 5 bases and J 7 bases, with 15 bases left between them. CDR3 length: 13 amino acids. CDR3 coding DNA: TGTGCCAGTAGTGCCTCGGGACTCTTGGAGCAGTACTTC. It is translated as CASSASGLLEQYF.

CDR3 DNA sequence: TGTGCCAGCAGCTTCACTAGCGTCGAAGAGACCCAGTACTTC. Translation: CASSFTSVEETQYF. The gene calls are TRBV7-8 and TRBJ2-5; 7 positions match TRBD2. The CDR3 has 14 residues. With 3 bases clipped from V and 3 bases from J, the junction kept 4 bases outside the gene matches. Germline lookup yields CDR1 SGHVS and CDR2 FQNEAQ.

This clone occurred once. The rearrangement links TRBV28 to TRBJ1-2; TRBD1 matches 7 bases. The CDR3 has 13 amino acids. The junction had 3 bases not matched to a gene; V was cut back by 4 bases and J by 4 bases. Germline V gene data show CDR1 as MDHEN and CDR2 as SYDVKM. CDR3 nucleotide sequence: TGTGCCAGCAGTTCTGACAGGGTCTATGGCTACACCTTC. It codes for CASSSDRVYGYTF.

The chain uses TRBV13 and TRBJ1-4, with 8 positions matching TRBD1. Per the germline V gene, CDR1 is PRHDT and CDR2 is FYEKMQ (reference sequence). This CDR3 has 14 residues. J gave up 8 bases and V 5 bases, and 7 bases lay outside the gene matches. This CDR3 reads CASSTTGVEEKLFF. DNA for the CDR3: TGTGCCAGCAGCACGACAGGGGTGGAGGAAAAACTGTTTTTT.

The chain carries TRBV5-5 and TRBJ1-5; no firm D call. The CDR3 spans 13 residues. The ends were cut back, 4 bases at V and 0 bases at J, with 5 bases in the middle. Germline CDR1 is SGHKS and CDR2 is YYEKEE (reference sequence). CDR3: CASSTYSNQPQHF. CDR3 nucleotides: TGTGCCAGCAGCACCTATAGCAATCAGCCCCAGCATTTT.

The rearrangement links TRBV7-9 to TRBJ1-3; D is undetermined. The V and J ends lost 4 bases and 7 bases respectively, with 8 bases between them. The CDR3 is 12 residues long. CDR1 and CDR2 (germline): SEHNR, FQNEAQ (reference sequence). The CDR3 region is CASSSPRNTIYF. The CDR3 DNA is TGTGCCAGCAGCTCGCCGAGGAACACCATATATTTT. The entire variable domain, with the rest obtained from reference TRBV7-9 and TRBJ1-3, is as follows: DTGVSQNPRHKITKRGQNVTFRCDPISEHNRLYWYRQTLGQGPEFLTYFQNEAQLEKSRLLSDRFSAERPKGSFSTLEIQRTEQGDSAMYLCASSSPRNTIYFGEGSWLTVV.

This clone was seen a single time. V gene TRBV27 combines with J gene TRBJ2-7; 7 nucleotides agree with TRBD2. V shed 5 bases and J 0 bases; nucleotides not matched to a gene: 4. The germline V gene has CDR1 MNHEY and CDR2 SMNVEV (reference sequence). CDR3 length: 14 amino acids. The CDR3 reads CASSESGISYEQYF. The CDR3, as DNA: TGTGCCAGCAGTGAGAGCGGGATCTCCTACGAGCAGTACTTC.

V is TRBV4-1 and J is TRBJ2-7; possibly TRBD2 for D (6 bases). The V end lost 1 base, the J end lost 3 bases, and 13 bases lay between the germline ends. The CDR3 is 15 amino acids. Germline V gives CDR1 MGHRA, CDR2 YSYEKL. CDR3 coding DNA: TGCGCCAGCAGCCAAGTTGACGGGAGTGACTACGAGCAGTACTTC. Protein sequence: CASSQVDGSDYEQYF.